What follows are 21 T cell receptor beta chains derived from one specimen sequenced in a study of tumor-infiltrating lymphocytes in primary liver carcinoma. Making TCR beta cDNA involved approximately 530 ng total RNA and a constant-region primer. Three nested multiplex PCR rounds of slightly modified ARM-PCR generated TCR beta libraries. Primers for the first two PCR rounds were TRBV1-TRBV30 forward primers and a C-beta reverse primer (10 cycles per round). TCRdb independently ran MiXCR on the multiplex PCR reads; one entry per CDR3 protein. The table records just over 20,000 distinct CDR3 sequences, 65% to 85% of them present only once. DNA and RNA were both co-extracted from approximately 20-30 mg of bulk tissue that had not been sorted. Sequencing was carried out using liver tumor tissue from sampling region 4. Subset specified: tumor region T4, right-lateral pole. Source of these receptors: a woman between 25 and 40 years old with primary liver carcinoma and hepatitis B virus infection.

The V gene is TRBV11-2, the J gene TRBJ2-4; TRBD2 matches 10 bases. Germline V gene data show CDR1 as SGHAT and CDR2 as FQNNGV. V was pared by 5 bases and J by 8 bases, with 15 bases of the junction left unmatched. The CDR3 runs to 17 residues. For the CDR3, the DNA is TGTGCCAGCAGCCCAGGCAGGCTACTAAGCGGGAGGGACATTCAGTACTTC. Translation gives CASSPGRLLSGRDIQYF.

This sequence joins TRBV2 and TRBJ2-1; weak D call: TRBD1 (5 bases). V was trimmed by 6 bases and J by 11 bases, leaving 23 bases between them. This CDR3 is 15 amino acids long. The V gene's germline CDR1 is SNHLY and CDR2 FYNNEI. The CDR3 DNA follows: TGTGCCAGCAGCGACGGTCAAGGGGCAAGGAATAAGCAGTTCTTC. Protein product: CASSDGQGARNKQFF.

Regarding this clonotype: One end of the junction varies from germline; a read error may be responsible. V and J are TRBV5-4 and TRBJ2-3; D possibly matches TRBD1 or TRBD2 (5 bases each). The CDR3 has 17 amino acids. Germline V gives CDR1 SGHNT, CDR2 YYREEE (reference sequence). In DNA form, the CDR3 reads TGTGCCAGTAGCGTAGACGGACACCCTCCACCCAAAGATATGCAGTATTTT. It specifies CASSVDGHPPPKDMQYF.

Ten or more counts support this clonotype. The CDR3 is CASSYRGLVSYEQYF. The CDR3 nucleotides read TGTGCCAGCAGTTACCGGGGACTAGTTTCGTATGAGCAGTACTTC. The chain has TRBV6-2 or TRBV6-3 and TRBJ2-7; 8 bases match TRBD2. The CDR3 loop spans 15 amino acids. Per germline, CDR1 MNHEY and CDR2 SVGEGT. The ends lost 2 bases at V and 7 bases at J; junction bases unmatched: 10.

The chain joins TRBV11-2 to TRBJ2-7; D is unclear. V lost 4 bases, J lost 3 bases, and 19 bases lay in between. The CDR3 runs 16 residues. Germline loops: CDR1 SGHAT, CDR2 FQNNGV. Here the CDR3 reads CASSSYLCPCVYEQYF. In nucleotides, the CDR3 is TGTGCCAGCAGCTCATATCTGTGTCCTTGCGTCTACGAGCAGTACTTC.

Notes on this clonotype: The CDR3 carries no conserved terminal phenylalanine or tryptophan, so it likely arises from a read error. No DNA is shown, since the ends of the CDR3 on it are uncertain; the CDR3 is the one TCRdb lists. This chain joins TRBV11-2 and TRBJ2-2. The CDR3 is 16 amino acids long, termini counted. CDR1 and CDR2 (germline): SGHAT, FQNNGV. The CDR3 sequence: CASSPDPQLNTGELVY.

A remark on this clonotype: The junction departs from the called germline gene at one end, perhaps through a read error. This chain joins TRBV2 and TRBJ2-3; TRBD2 matches 7 bases. Germline CDR1 SNHLY, CDR2 FYNNEI. The CDR3 loop spans 14 amino acids. This chain's CDR3 is CASSPWTREDSQYF. CDR3 DNA: TGTGCCAGCAGTCCCTGGACTAGGGAAGATTCGCAGTATTTT.

A note on this clonotype: No conserved phenylalanine or tryptophan is present at the end of the CDR3, so a read error is the likely explanation. The gene calls are TRBV4-3 and TRBJ2-3; no firm D call. The CDR3 is made up of 18 amino acids. The germline V gene encodes CDR1 LGHNA and CDR2 YSLEER. The chain's CDR3 is CASSQSIWLGDPDDTQYL. In DNA, the CDR3 is TGTGCCAGCAGCCAGTCGATCTGGCTGGGTGATCCCGATGATACGCAGTATCTT.

Details on this clonotype: Here the CDR3 omits its conserved ending phenylalanine or tryptophan, so a read error is the likely source. The genes are TRBV11-2 and TRBJ1-4; maybe TRBD1 (5 bases). Trimming removed 9 bases at V and 10 bases at J, with 15 bases between. CDR3 size: 12 residues. Germline loops: CDR1 SGHAT, CDR2 FQNNGV. The CDR3 region is CARSLWGGKLFS. The CDR3 nucleotides read TGTGCCAGAAGCCTCTGGGGGGGAAAACTGTTTTCT.

As concerns this clonotype: This CDR3 fails to terminate in the conserved phenylalanine or tryptophan, so it likely reflects a read error. The limits of the CDR3 on the DNA are not certain, so only TCRdb's listed CDR3 is given. V is TRBV29-1 and J is TRBJ2-7; TRBD2, the D gene given by the table, was not confirmed from the DNA. CDR1 is SQVTM, CDR2 ANQGSEA, per germline. The CDR3 is 15 amino acids long, termini counted. The CDR3 loop is CRVEWGGTSGSKQHL.

By share of the sample, this clonotype is medium-sized (0.01 to 0.1%). The chain combines TRBV12-3 or TRBV12-4 with TRBJ1-2, with TRBD1 matching 7 bases. V lost 6 bases, J lost 8 bases, and 6 bases stayed unmatched. The CDR3 contains 12 residues. The CDR3 loop reads CASRGTVRGYTF. CDR3 coding DNA: TGTGCCAGCAGGGGGACAGTAAGAGGCTACACCTTC.

J is TRBJ2-5 and V is TRBV12-3 or TRBV12-4, with D possibly matching TRBD2 (6 bases). The CDR3 spans 15 residues. V dropped 5 bases and J dropped 4 bases, with 17 bases sitting between them. CDR3 sequence: CASSTHPGSAETQYF. For the CDR3, the DNA is TGTGCCAGCAGTACCCACCCCGGGAGCGCAGAGACCCAGTACTTC.

The table lists this clonotype with many counts. A much larger clonotype is one base distant, so this may be a read error. The J gene is TRBJ2-1, the V gene TRBV29-1; TRBD2 might be the D (5 bases). This CDR3 comprises 12 residues. Per the germline V gene, CDR1 is SQVTM and CDR2 is ANQGSEA. Here the CDR3 reads CSVEDWRNEQLF. As DNA, the CDR3 is TGCAGCGTCGAGGACTGGCGGAATGAGCAGCTCTTC.

For this clonotype: One end of the junction does not line up with germline, which may come from a read error. The chain couples TRBV12-3 or TRBV12-4 to TRBJ1-5; D possibly corresponds to TRBD1 (5 bases). The CDR3 runs 14 residues. CDR3 in DNA: TGTGCCAGCAGTCGGGGGAGGTTCAATCAGTCCCACCATTTT. Protein product: CASSRGRFNQSHHF.

The chain couples TRBV11-2 to TRBJ1-1; 7 bases match TRBD1. Germline V gene sequence: CDR1 SGHAT, CDR2 FQNNGV. The CDR3 consists of 19 residues. Trimming cost V 5 bases and J 1 base; bases outside gene matches: 19. This chain's CDR3 is CASSRDLTGMRRANTEAFF. The CDR3, as DNA: TGTGCCAGCAGCCGTGATTTGACAGGGATGAGGAGGGCGAACACTGAAGCTTTCTTT.

In regard to this clonotype: A read error may produce the germline difference seen at one junction end. This chain links TRBV5-5 with TRBJ2-4, with 7 bases matching TRBD2. Germline V gene data show CDR1 as SGHKS and CDR2 as YYEKEE (reference sequence). The CDR3 contains 17 residues. The CDR3 here is CASSIVGMREGSDILYF. The CDR3 nucleotides read TGTGCCAGTAGCATAGTAGGAATGAGGGAGGGGTCGGACATTCTGTACTTC.

V and J are TRBV5-6 and TRBJ2-2; D unclear. The length of the CDR3 is 15 residues. Germline assignment: CDR1 SGHDT and CDR2 YYEEEE. Trimming cost V 5 bases and J 4 bases, with 15 bases left between them. The CDR3 DNA reads as TGTGCCAGCAGTTTTACACCCATAGTCACCGGGGAGCTGTTTTTT. Encoded protein: CASSFTPIVTGELFF.

This chain connects TRBV11-1 to TRBJ2-2; 7 bases line up with TRBD2. Trimming cost V 8 bases and J 6 bases; bases outside gene matches: 15. CDR3 length: 16 amino acids. Germline loops: CDR1 SGHAT, CDR2 FQDESV (reference sequence). This chain's CDR3 is CASYWVMAGVSGELFF. The CDR3 DNA is TGTGCCAGCTACTGGGTTATGGCGGGAGTGTCCGGGGAGCTGTTTTTT.

Concerning this clonotype: This is likely a read error, given that the CDR3 carries no conserved phenylalanine or tryptophan at its end. Because the CDR3's place on the DNA is in doubt, the DNA is left out and the CDR3 is given as listed by TCRdb. The J gene is TRBJ2-1, the V gene TRBV11-3. Germline V gene lookup returns CDR1 SGHNT and CDR2 YENEEA. Ends included, the CDR3 has 17 residues. CDR3 amino acids: CASSLDLAGSSYNEHFL.

With respect to this clonotype: Relative to the germline gene, one junction end is altered; a read error may explain this. The V call is TRBV11-2, the J call TRBJ2-7, with D tentatively TRBD2 (5 bases). The germline gives CDR1 SGHAT, CDR2 FQNNGV. CDR3 length: 12 amino acids. This CDR3 reads CASRIGYHERFF. For the CDR3, the DNA is TGTGCCAGTCGCATAGGGTACCACGAGCGGTTCTTC. The full variable domain, its missing parts supplied by reference TRBV11-2 and TRBJ2-7, is EAGVAQSPRYKIIEKRQSVAFWCNPISGHATLYWYQQILGQGPKLLIQFQNNGVVDDSQLPKDRFSAERLKGVDSTLKIQPAKLEDSAVYLCASRIGYHERFFGPGTRLTVT.

This clonotype was counted once. Mismatch with germline at one junction end may stem from a read error. The chain recombines TRBV6-5 with TRBJ1-2; 8 nucleotides line up with TRBD1. CDR1 and CDR2 from the germline V gene are MNHEY and SVGAGI. The CDR3 extends over 14 amino acids. The CDR3 is CVSSYNGQGGGYTF. CDR3 nucleotides: TGCGTCAGCAGTTATAACGGACAGGGCGGCGGCTACACCTTC.